These 7 T cell receptor beta chains share one sample of origin, sequenced in a study of cytomegalovirus exposure and HLA in healthy donors. The PCR employed 60 Vbeta primers together with 13 Jbeta primers. The data were produced by immunoSEQ multiplex PCR, yet TCRdb's version contains in-frame clones alone and is incomplete. The top ten hold approximately 9.1% of the sample, which has 100,000 to 150,000 clones, under 85% seen once. The sample consisted of PBMCs. The receptor source for this set is a woman aged 50 to 60 in good health and CMV-seropositive.

This clone showed up just a few times. The chain joins TRBV10-3 to TRBJ2-5; no clear D. V shed 10 bases and J shed 2 bases, with 14 bases lying between them. Per the germline V gene, CDR1 is ENHRY and CDR2 is SYGVKD. CDR3 size: 13 residues. The CDR3 here is CASGVPPQETQYF. The CDR3 bases are TGTGCCAGCGGCGTGCCACCTCAAGAGACCCAGTACTTC.

The chain links TRBV2 to TRBJ2-3, with TRBD1 identical over 9 bases. The CDR3 totals 16 residues. Germline CDR1 and CDR2: SNHLY and FYNNEI. After removal of 5 bases from V and 2 bases from J, the junction contained 8 bases not matched to a gene. The CDR3: CASSNTGGWTTDTQYF. The CDR3 DNA reads as TGTGCCAGCAGTAATACAGGGGGCTGGACCACAGATACGCAGTATTTT.

The chain is built from TRBV25-1 and TRBJ2-1; 9 nucleotides match TRBD2. CDR3 length equals 14 residues. Trimming cost V 6 bases and J 7 bases; bases outside gene matches: 7. The germline V gene has CDR1 MGHDK and CDR2 SYGVNS. The CDR3 reads CASSGREGRNEQFF. The CDR3 region has the DNA TGTGCCAGCAGCGGGCGGGAGGGAAGAAATGAGCAGTTCTTC.

The V and J genes are TRBV7-3 and TRBJ2-1, with 12 bases aligning to TRBD2. Germline assignment: CDR1 SGHTA and CDR2 FQGTGA. V gave up 5 bases and J gave up 7 bases; unmatched junction bases: 6. This CDR3 is 15 amino acids long. The CDR3 loop is CASSRLAGGPNEQFF. CDR3 DNA: TGTGCCAGCAGCCGTCTAGCGGGGGGGCCAAATGAGCAGTTCTTC.

DNA of the CDR3: TGTGCCAGCAGCTTCTCCTCCCTAGCGGGGGGTCCCAATCGTACGCAGTATTTT. Amino acids: CASSFSSLAGGPNRTQYF. The chain links TRBV5-4 to TRBJ2-3, with 11 bases identical to TRBD2. V lost 2 bases and J lost 8; bases outside the gene matches: 16. This CDR3 is 18 amino acids long. Germline CDR1 is SGHNT and CDR2 is YYREEE (reference sequence).

The rearrangement links TRBV2 to TRBJ2-1, with TRBD2 matching 10 bases. Germline V gene lookup returns CDR1 SNHLY and CDR2 FYNNEI. J gave up 4 bases and V 6 bases, and 3 bases lay outside the gene matches. The CDR3 length is 14 residues. CDR3 nucleotide sequence: TGTGCCAGCAGACCAGCGGGGGGGTACAATGAGCAGTTCTTC. This encodes CASRPAGGYNEQFF.

The chain couples TRBV7-2 to TRBJ2-2; 7 bases map to TRBD1. This CDR3 region has 15 residues. Germline V CDR1 and CDR2: SGHTA, FQGNSA. V lost 5 bases to trimming and J lost 7 bases; unmatched junction nucleotides: 10. The CDR3 loop is CASSRRTGYIGELFF. The CDR3 DNA follows: TGTGCCAGCAGCCGGCGGACAGGATATATCGGGGAGCTGTTTTTT. Looking up the rest from reference TRBV7-2 and TRBJ2-2 gives the full variable domain: GAGVSQSPSNKVTEKGKDVELRCDPISGHTALYWYRQSLGQGLEFLIYFQGNSAPDKSGLPSDRFSAERTGGSVSTLTIQRTQQEDSAVYLCASSRRTGYIGELFFGEGSRLTVL.